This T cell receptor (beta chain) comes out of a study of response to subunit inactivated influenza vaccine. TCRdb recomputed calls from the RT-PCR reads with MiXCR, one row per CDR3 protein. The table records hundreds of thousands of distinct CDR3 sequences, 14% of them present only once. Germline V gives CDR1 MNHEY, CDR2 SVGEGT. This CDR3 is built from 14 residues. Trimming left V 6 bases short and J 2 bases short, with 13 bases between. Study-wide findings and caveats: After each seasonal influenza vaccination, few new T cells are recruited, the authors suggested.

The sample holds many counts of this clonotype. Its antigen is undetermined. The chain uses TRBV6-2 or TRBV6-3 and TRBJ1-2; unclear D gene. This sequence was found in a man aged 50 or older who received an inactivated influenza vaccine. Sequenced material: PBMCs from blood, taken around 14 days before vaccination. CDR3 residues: CASSPSGGNYGYTF. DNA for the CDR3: TGTGCCAGCAGCCCCTCGGGTGGGAACTATGGCTACACCTTC.